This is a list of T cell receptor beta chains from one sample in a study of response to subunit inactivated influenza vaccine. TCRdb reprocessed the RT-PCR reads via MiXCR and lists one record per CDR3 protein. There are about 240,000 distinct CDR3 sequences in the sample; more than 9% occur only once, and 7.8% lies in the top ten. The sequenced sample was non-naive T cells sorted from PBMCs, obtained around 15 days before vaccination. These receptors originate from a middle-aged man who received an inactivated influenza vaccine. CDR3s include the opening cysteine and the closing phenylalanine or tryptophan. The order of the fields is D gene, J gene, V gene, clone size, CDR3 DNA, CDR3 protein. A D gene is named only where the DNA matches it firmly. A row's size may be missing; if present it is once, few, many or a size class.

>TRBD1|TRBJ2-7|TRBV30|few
TGTGCCTGGAGTGCTTGGGACAGAGGCTACGAGCAGTACTTC
CAWSAWDRGYEQYF
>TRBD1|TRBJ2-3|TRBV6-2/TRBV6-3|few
TGTGCCAGCAGCCCCTTTATGGGGACAGGGGGTGCCGATACGCGGTATTTT
CASSPFMGTGGADTRYF
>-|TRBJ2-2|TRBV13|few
TGTGCCAGCAGCCCCCGCGCCTCCTTCACCGGGGAGCTGTTTTTT
CASSPRASFTGELFF
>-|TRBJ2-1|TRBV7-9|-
TGTGCCAGCAGCTTTTTCGGTCTGGGGGAGCAGTTCTTC
CASSFFGLGEQFF
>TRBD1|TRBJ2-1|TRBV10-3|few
TGTGCCATTTGGACAGGGTCGACCTACAATGAGCAGTTCTTC
CAIWTGSTYNEQFF
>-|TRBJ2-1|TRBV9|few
TGTGCCAGCAGCGTAGGGCCCGCCTCCTACAATGAGCAGTTCTTC
CASSVGPASYNEQFF
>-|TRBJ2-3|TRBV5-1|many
TGCGCCAGCAGCTTGGACGCGCCGGGTGATACGCAGTATTTT
CASSLDAPGDTQYF
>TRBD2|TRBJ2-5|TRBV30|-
TGTGCCTGGGTAACTAGCGGGGGACCGCAAGAGACCCAGTACTTC
CAWVTSGGPQETQYF
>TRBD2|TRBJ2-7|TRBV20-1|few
TGCAGTGCTAGAGGGGGACTAGCGGGGACATCCTACGAGCAGTACTTC
CSARGGLAGTSYEQYF
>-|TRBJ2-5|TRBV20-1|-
TGCAGTGCTGGGCCGGAGCCATTTATAGAGACCCAGTACTTC
CSAGPEPFIETQYF
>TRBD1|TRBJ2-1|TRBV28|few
TGTGCCAGCCGTAAAAACCCGGGACAGAAACAAAATGAGCAGTTCTTC
CASRKNPGQKQNEQFF
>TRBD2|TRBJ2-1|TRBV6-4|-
TGTGCCAGCAGTGCCACTAGCGGGAGGGCCGATGAGCAGTTCTTC
CASSATSGRADEQFF
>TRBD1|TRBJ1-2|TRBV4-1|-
TGCGCCAGCAGCCAAGATGGCGGGACAGGGATGGGTGGCTACACCTTC
CASSQDGGTGMGGYTF
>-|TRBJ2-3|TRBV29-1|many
TGCAGCGGGACAGGCACAGATACGCAGTATTTT
CSGTGTDTQYF
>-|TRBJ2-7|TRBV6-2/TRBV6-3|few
TGTGCCAGCGGGCAATTGAGGCAGTACTTC
CASGQLRQYF
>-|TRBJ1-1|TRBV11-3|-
TGTGCCAGCAGCTTTGCAGGACCGAACACTGAAGCTTTCTTT
CASSFAGPNTEAFF
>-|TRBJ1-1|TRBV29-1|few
TGCAGCGTTAGCCAGGGGACGGCCGGGACTGAAGCTTTCTTT
CSVSQGTAGTEAFF
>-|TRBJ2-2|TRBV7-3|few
TGTGCCAGCAGCTCCCTAGTTCTCACCGGGGAGCTGTTTTTT
CASSSLVLTGELFF
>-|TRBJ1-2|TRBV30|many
TGTGCCTCCCTGCTGACGACGGACAGTTATGGCTACACCTTC
CASLLTTDSYGYTF
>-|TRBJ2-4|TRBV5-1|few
TGCGCCAGCAGCTCCCACTCCGGAAGCGGGGCCAAAAACATTCAGTACTTC
CASSSHSGSGAKNIQYF
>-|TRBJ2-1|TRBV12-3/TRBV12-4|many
TGTGCCAGCCGCTACTCGGCGGGCCCCAATGAGCAGTTCTTC
CASRYSAGPNEQFF
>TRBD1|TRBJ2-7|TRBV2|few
TGTGCCAGCAGTCCTAACCCATTTGACAGGGGCAGGTACGAGCAGTACTTC
CASSPNPFDRGRYEQYF
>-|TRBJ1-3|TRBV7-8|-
TGTGCCAGTTCGACAGGCTCTGGAAACACCATATATTTT
CASSTGSGNTIYF
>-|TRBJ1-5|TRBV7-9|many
TGTGCCAGCAGCACCCTAAATCAGCCCCAGCATTTT
CASSTLNQPQHF
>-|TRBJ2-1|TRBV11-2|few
TGTGCCAGCAGCGCCCTTAGGGGCGGGGGCGACAATGAGCAGTTCTTC
CASSALRGGGDNEQFF
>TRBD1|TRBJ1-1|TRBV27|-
TGTGCCAGCAGTATGACAGGGTTCACTGAAGCTTTCTTT
CASSMTGFTEAFF
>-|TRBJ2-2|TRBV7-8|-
TGTGCCAGCAGCCGCGGCTCGGGGTACACCGGGGAGCTGTTTTTT
CASSRGSGYTGELFF
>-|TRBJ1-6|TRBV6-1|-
TGTGCCAGCAGCGGGACCTCGGGTAATTCACCCCTCCACTTT
CASSGTSGNSPLHF
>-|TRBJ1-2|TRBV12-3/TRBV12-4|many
TGTGCCAGCAGTTTACAGGGCGGGTTCTATGGCTACACCTTC
CASSLQGGFYGYTF
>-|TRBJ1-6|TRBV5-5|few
TGTGCCAGCAGCTCCGGGACACAGAATTCACCCCTCCACTTT
CASSSGTQNSPLHF
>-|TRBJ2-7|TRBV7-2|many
TGTGCCAGCAGCTTAGCGAAAGACTACGAGCAGTACTTC
CASSLAKDYEQYF
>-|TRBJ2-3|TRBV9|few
TGTGCCAGCAGCGCTAGTAGGGGAGATACGCAGTATTTT
CASSASRGDTQYF
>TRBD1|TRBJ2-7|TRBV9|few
TGTGCCAGCAGCGTAGAAAGCTACAGGGGAGAGCAGTGCTTC
CASSVESYRGEQCF
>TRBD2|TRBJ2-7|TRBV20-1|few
TGCAGTGCCAGACCCGACAGGGAGACTAGCGGGGCACCAGGATCCGAGCAGTACTTC
CSARPDRETSGAPGSEQYF
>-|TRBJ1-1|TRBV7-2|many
TGTGCCAGCAGCTTAATGGGTCTGAACACTGAAGCTTTCTTT
CASSLMGLNTEAFF
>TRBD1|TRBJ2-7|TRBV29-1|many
TGCAGCGTAAAATTCGGGACAGGGGGAGACTACGAGCAGTACTTC
CSVKFGTGGDYEQYF
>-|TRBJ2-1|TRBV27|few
TGTGCCAGCAGTCCGCGAGGGGCGGGTAGAGGTGAGCAGTTCTTC
CASSPRGAGRGEQFF
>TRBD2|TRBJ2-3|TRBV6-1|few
TGTGCCAGCAGGCGGGCGGGAGGCACAGATACGCAGTATTTT
CASRRAGGTDTQYF
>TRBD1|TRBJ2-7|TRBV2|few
TGTGCCAGCAGTAGGCGGACAGGGGGCCTCGAGCAGTACTTC
CASSRRTGGLEQYF
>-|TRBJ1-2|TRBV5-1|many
TGCGCCAGCACCGGGGACTCCCTGGACTATGGCTACACCTTC
CASTGDSLDYGYTF
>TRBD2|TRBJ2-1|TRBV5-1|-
TGCGCCAGCAGCTTGGATTTGAGCGGGAGGGCCAATGAGCAGTTCTTC
CASSLDLSGRANEQFF
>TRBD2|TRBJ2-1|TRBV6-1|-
TGTGCCAGCCAACTAGCGGGGGGGTTCGATGAGCAGTTCTTC
CASQLAGGFDEQFF
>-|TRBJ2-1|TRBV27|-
TGTGCCAGCAGCGGGTCTCGCGTTAGCTCCTACAATGAGCAGTTCTTC
CASSGSRVSSYNEQFF
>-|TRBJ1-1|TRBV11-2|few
TGTGCCAGCAGCACATCCTGGGGTAGTACTGAAGCTTTCTTT
CASSTSWGSTEAFF
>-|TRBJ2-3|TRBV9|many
TGTGCCAGCAGCGTAGGGCTGGGCAGCACAGATACGCAGTATTTT
CASSVGLGSTDTQYF
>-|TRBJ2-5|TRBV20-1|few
TGCAGTGCTAGGGGGGCCCTACAACAAGAGACCCAGTACTTC
CSARGALQQETQYF
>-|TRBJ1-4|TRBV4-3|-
TGCGCCAGCAGCCAACGTGCCCCCGCTGGCGGCGAAAAACTGTTTTTT
CASSQRAPAGGEKLFF
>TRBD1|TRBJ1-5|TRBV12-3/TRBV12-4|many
TGTGCCAGCAGGGGGACAGGCAATCAGCCCCAGCATTTT
CASRGTGNQPQHF
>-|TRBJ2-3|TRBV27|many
TGTGCCAGCAGAAAGACAAGACGGACAGATACGCAGTATTTT
CASRKTRRTDTQYF
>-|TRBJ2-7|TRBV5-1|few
TGCGCCAGCAGCTTGGGACAGATGAGGGGCTACGAGCAGTACTTC
CASSLGQMRGYEQYF
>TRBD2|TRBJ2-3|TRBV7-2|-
TGTGCCAGCAGCTTAGAACTAGCGGGAGGGGATACGCAGTATTTT
CASSLELAGGDTQYF
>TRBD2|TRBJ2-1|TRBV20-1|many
TGCAGTGCCTCCGGGACTAGCGGGAGTTATGAGCAGTTCTTC
CSASGTSGSYEQFF
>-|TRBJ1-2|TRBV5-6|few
TGTGCCAGCAGCTTAAAAGACCGCTACACCTTC
CASSLKDRYTF
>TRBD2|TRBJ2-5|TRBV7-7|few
TGTGCTAGCAGCTTAGCGCTCGGGGAGGGATGGGAGACCCAGTACTTC
CASSLALGEGWETQYF
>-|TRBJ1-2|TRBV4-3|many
TGCGCCAGCAGCCGCAGCGACGGGAGCTATGGCTACACCTTC
CASSRSDGSYGYTF
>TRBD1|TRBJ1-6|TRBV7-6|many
TGTGCCAGCAGCTGGGGACAGGGGCAGAGCTCCTATAATTCACCCCTCCACTTT
CASSWGQGQSSYNSPLHF
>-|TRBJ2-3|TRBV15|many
TGTGCCACCAGCGTTAACACAGATACGCAGTATTTT
CATSVNTDTQYF
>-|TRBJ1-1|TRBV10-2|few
TGCGCCAGCAGTGAGTCGCACAGGCTCCGCAACACTGAAGCTTTCTTT
CASSESHRLRNTEAFF
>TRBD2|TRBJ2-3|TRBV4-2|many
TGTGCCAGCAGCCAAGATCGGGGGGGTAGCACAGATACGCAGTATTTT
CASSQDRGGSTDTQYF
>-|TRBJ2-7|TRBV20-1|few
TGCAGTGCTGGGAGAGTACGCGGGCTAGGCGACGAGCAGTACTTC
CSAGRVRGLGDEQYF